The present T cell receptor (beta chain) was sequenced within a study of post-analysis software for immune sequencing data. Study at large: Recorded disease courses covered relapsing-remitting, secondary progressive and progressive-relapsing multiple sclerosis. Some patients had no subtype annotation.

The germline V gene encodes CDR1 MNHEY and CDR2 SVGEGT. This CDR3 spans 14 amino acids. V lost 4 bases and J lost 2, with 12 bases in between. TCR beta cDNA libraries had unique molecular identifiers. The source material, about 0.85 to 11 million T cells, gave rise to 510,000 or so cDNA molecules. TCRdb itself ran the PCR reads through MiXCR, one entry per CDR3 protein. The data contain about 200,000 distinct CDR3 sequences, around 29% of them singletons. Broader study findings: Strong co-clustering by F measure was evident for samples that had been prepared in the same batch. In patients, about five TRBV segments were more frequent than in controls, with TRBV5-6, TRBV5-1 and TRBV20-1 among them. Those with multiple sclerosis, the patient group, showed significantly lower normalized Chao1 diversity than controls.

This clonotype was observed at least ten times. What it binds is unknown. This TCR came from a girl aged 2 to 17 with multiple sclerosis. This chain links TRBV6-2 or TRBV6-3 with TRBJ2-7; D gene unclear. The material sequenced was blood. The CDR3 region is CASSSLAVAYEQYF. CDR3 in DNA: TGTGCCAGCAGTTCCCTTGCGGTCGCCTACGAGCAGTACTTC.